This entry concerns a single T cell receptor (beta chain). The antigen remains undetermined. The protocol was immunoSEQ multiplex PCR, while the TCRdb copy is restricted to in-frame clones and leaves out a portion. The data hold millions of clones, with approximately 95% observed a single time. CD8 cells classed as naive were CD45RO-negative and positively selected for CCR7, excluding terminally differentiated effector memory CD45RA+ cells. Among the donors, all were Caucasian adults who lived in Nashville, Tennessee. The sample belongs to a study of shared clonotypes between healthy human individuals. Study results and limitations: An effect of sequencing depth on clonotype sharing among donors was expected.

V was clipped by 0 bases and J by 7 bases, with 6 bases between them. CDR3 length: 13 amino acids. The V gene's germline CDR1 is PRHDT and CDR2 FYEKMQ (reference sequence). The source material was naive CD8+ T cells sorted from blood. This receptor was taken from a young man in good health. This chain uses TRBV13 with TRBJ1-4, with D hard to call. CDR3 DNA: TGTGCCAGCAGCTTAGGTTCTATTGAAAAACTGTTTTTT. Translation gives CASSLGSIEKLFF.